Sequencing of this T cell receptor beta chain was carried out in a study of blood T cells in healthy people across ages. Germline V gives CDR1 SGHVS, CDR2 FNYEAQ. This CDR3 comprises 15 residues. Trimming removed 3 bases from V and 2 bases from J; junction bases left unmatched: 2. Combining a sample-barcoded 5' primer with a J-beta primer mix, a second PCR ran for roughly 7 to 12 cycles. TCRdb re-analysed the 5' RACE reads in MiXCR, keeping a single row per CDR3 protein. The table has hundreds of thousands of distinct CDR3 sequences, approximately 29% seen once. This clonotype originated in a woman of 80 years or more in good health. Sequencing was carried out using blood. The chain employs TRBV7-6 and TRBJ2-3; 10 positions match TRBD2. CDR3 amino acids: CASSFLAGVTDTQYF. The DNA for the CDR3 is TGTGCCAGCAGCTTTCTAGCGGGAGTCACAGATACGCAGTATTTT. Complete variable domain (other parts from reference TRBV7-6 and TRBJ2-3): GAGVSQSPRYKVTKRGQDVALRCDPISGHVSLYWYRQALGQGPEFLTYFNYEAQQDKSGLPNDRFSAERPEGSISTLTIQRTEQRDSAMYRCASSFLAGVTDTQYFGPGTRLTVL.